This section outlines one TCR beta chain sequence together with its context. This clonotype was seen only a few times. It lacks a known antigen. No quality values exist for individual bases; no much larger clone is one base distant. Taken with the paper, the label for time point translates to: newly diagnosed GD, antithyroid drugs for less than 3 months. For both TCR sequencing and RNA sequencing, RNA was extracted from PBMCs in TRIzol. Graves' disease was diagnosed according to American Thyroid Association guidelines. Patients were recruited from an endocrinology department in Xi'an, China. Each patient gave approximately 8.8 milliliters of peripheral blood, collected in an EDTA anticoagulant tube. PBMCs were isolated by Ficoll Paque Plus density gradient separation without further T cell sorting. RNA quality was checked with an Agilent 2100 Bioanalyzer and agarose gel, and concentration with a NanoDrop 2000.

V lost 3 bases and J lost 5 bases, and the count of bases not matched to a germline gene is 7. From the germline V gene (reference sequence), CDR1 is MNHEY and CDR2 is SMNVEV. The CDR3 goes from the cysteine to the phenylalanine over 15 residues. Only CDR3 DNA is held: 45 bases, read in frame from base 1. Libraries were constructed by multiplex PCR. TCRdb shows the sequencer as Illumina HiSeq 4000. iRepertoire HTBI primers and Arm-PCR amplification of CDR3 regions were used to construct TCR beta libraries. Before sequencing, the PCR products underwent gel purification. In the authors' own workflow: Across samples, around 62 TRBV and 13 to 15 TRBJ segments were identified and used for gene usage analysis of CDR3 amino acid clonotypes. COPE and FqMerger were used to merge the filtered high-quality paired reads into contigs. BLAST was used to align contigs to the IMGT TRBV, TRBD and TRBJ reference genes, and CDR3 was defined following IMGT. Any clonotype with a frequency above 0.1% was classified as a highly expanded clone. Shannon entropy served as the measure of repertoire diversity, while the Gini coefficient captured V-J evenness. Clonotypes shared by more than one individual were considered public. The public reads were reanalyzed by TCRdb: fastp trimming at Q25, MiXCR alignment, in-frame beta chains only. Duplicate CDR3 protein sequences are folded into a single record with the most common DNA and genes. The V and J calls reflect TCRdb's pipeline rather than the authors' work. The sample yields about 520,000 distinct CDR3 sequences; more than 10% were counted once. The top ten constitute roughly 8.9% of the sample.

This entry comes from a study of regulatory T cells in long-lasting Graves disease (dated by TCRdb to the early 2020s). Describing the broader study: In the newly diagnosed Graves' disease group, patients had been taking antithyroid drugs for less than 3 months. Patients with persistent Graves' disease were compared with patients with newly diagnosed Graves' disease using TCR sequencing and RNA sequencing of peripheral blood. The study was registered as a clinical trial and conducted in China. TCR sequencing covered approximately 13 persistent and 20 or so newly diagnosed Graves' disease patients, some 35 samples in total.

What the study reported, not specific to this receptor: Persistent disease showed preferential use of TRBV28, TRBJ1-2 and TRBJ2-5, whereas newly diagnosed disease favored TRBV20-1 and TRBJ2-1. Persistent Graves' disease patients showed lower TCR Shannon entropy and fewer highly expanded clones than newly diagnosed patients, suggesting clonal expansion. Sequencing and analysis were restricted to the TCR beta chain. Patients with persistent disease shared more public clonotypes (roughly 2,900) than newly diagnosed patients did (nearly 1,000). Because the primary lesion, thyroid tissue, could not be accessed, the study looked at peripheral blood alone. The authors noted that the small sample size was a limitation that may lower accuracy.

These same data were also listed under a study on T cells in Graves' hyperthyroidism and ophthalmopathy. As the second publication notes: Stable Graves' hyperthyroidism was defined as no progression to ophthalmopathy during 18 months of follow-up. Hyperthyroidism patients were aged 18 to 65 years and newly diagnosed, with disease duration of less than 2 months. Patients with uncontrolled infections, other autoimmune diseases, pregnancy or lactation were excluded. Diagnoses were established on the basis of clinical symptoms, serum thyroxine and TRAb, thyroid ultrasound, and orbital computed tomography. The TCR CDR3 was subjected to a first round of RT-PCR using the HTBI primer set and the Qiagen OneStep RT-PCR kit. Most expanded thyroid clonotypes (frequency above 0.001) were also detected in blood, suggesting blood repertoires may reflect thyroid immune responses. A model built on a 13 V-J signature distinguished ophthalmopathy from stable hyperthyroidism, reaching around 88% sensitivity and around 82% specificity in cross-validation and 80%/75% in testing. In validation, the model predicted progression to ophthalmopathy a median of approximately 6.3 months before onset, with about 71% sensitivity and about 72% specificity. To identify distinguishing TCR V-J signatures, a discovery cohort of roughly 100 patients was used, comprising 40 to 45 with Graves' ophthalmopathy and under 60 with stable Graves' hyperthyroidism. Prospective prediction of ophthalmopathy was tested in an independent validation cohort consisting of 18 to 20 hyperthyroidism patients and around 16 patients who later progressed to ophthalmopathy. For training and testing, the 95 to 100 patients in the discovery cohort were randomly divided in a 7:3 ratio. In six Graves' hyperthyroidism patients, the study also compared T-cell repertoires from thyroid tissue with T-cell repertoires from blood. After blood sampling, hyperthyroidism patients were treated with methimazole at a starting dose of 30 mg daily, and ophthalmopathy patients were treated with high-dose intravenous methylprednisolone. The libraries were constructed in a second round of multiplex PCR and then size-selected and purified. Paired-end sequencing of the libraries was performed with 100 bp reads on an Illumina HiSeq2000. SOAPnuke was used to process the raw data, with reads discarded if the reads contained adapters or uncalled bases, had a mean Phred below 15, or lacked an exact constant-primer or identifier match. High-quality paired reads were merged using COPE v1.2.5, and each unique nucleotide sequence was defined as a clonotype. MiTCR v1.1 was used to align the clonotypes against IMGT TRBV, TRBD and TRBJ reference segments. The analysis included only V-J combinations with a frequency above 0.0001, which together covered more than 98% of the repertoires. A TCS score was defined as the ratio between F50 (clonal expansion) and ExV (chaos), using BLOSUM62-based TCRdist between CDR3 peptides within each V-J. Welch's t-statistics and random forest reduced around 550 V-J features to about 13, which were used in a naive Bayes classifier (R e1071). Sample size was not statistically predetermined, and investigators were not blinded to group allocation. According to the paper, TCR Vbeta CDR3 sequencing was carried out on about 140 peripheral blood samples, which came from fewer than 50 ophthalmopathy, 75 or so hyperthyroidism and approximately 17 progressor patients.

The TCR comes from a woman in her thirties with Graves disease. Donor details come from another sample of the same person, matched by shared clones. The sample here was peripheral blood mononuclear cells (PBMCs), taken at new diagnosis, from a patient treated with antithyroid drugs. The sequence joins TRBV27 to TRBJ2-1, with TRBD2 identical over 7 junction bases. The CDR3 loop reads CASSLWGRADNEQFF. The nucleotides read TGTGCCAGCAGTTTGTGGGGGAGGGCGGACAATGAGCAGTTCTTC.